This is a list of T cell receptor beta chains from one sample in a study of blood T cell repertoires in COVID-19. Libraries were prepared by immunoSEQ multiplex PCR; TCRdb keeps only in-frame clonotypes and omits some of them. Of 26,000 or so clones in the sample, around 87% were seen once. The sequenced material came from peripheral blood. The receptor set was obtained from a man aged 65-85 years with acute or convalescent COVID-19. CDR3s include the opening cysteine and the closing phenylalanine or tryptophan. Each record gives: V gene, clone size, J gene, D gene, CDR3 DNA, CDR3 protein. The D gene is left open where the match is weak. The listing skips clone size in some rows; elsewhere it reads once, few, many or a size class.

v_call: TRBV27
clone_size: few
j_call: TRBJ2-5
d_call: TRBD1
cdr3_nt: TGTGCCAGCAGCCCTTCCGGGGACAGCCAAGAGACCCAGTACTTC
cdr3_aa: CASSPSGDSQETQYF

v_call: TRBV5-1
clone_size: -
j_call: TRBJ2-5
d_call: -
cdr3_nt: TGCGCCAGCAGCACCCCAGGAGGAGAGACCCAGTACTTC
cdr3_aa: CASSTPGGETQYF

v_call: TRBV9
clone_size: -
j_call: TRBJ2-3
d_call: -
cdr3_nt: TGTGCCAGTAGCGACAGACCGCAGGATACGCAGTATTTT
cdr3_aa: CASSDRPQDTQYF

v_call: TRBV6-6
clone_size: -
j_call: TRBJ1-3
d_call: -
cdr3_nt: TGTGCCAGCACCCCCCAGCCCCGGAGTGACACCATATATTTT
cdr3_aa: CASTPQPRSDTIYF

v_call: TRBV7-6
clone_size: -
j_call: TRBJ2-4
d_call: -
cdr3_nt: TGTGCCAGCAGCTTAGTGGCAGGGTCTCTAGCCAAAAACATTCAGTACTTC
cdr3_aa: CASSLVAGSLAKNIQYF

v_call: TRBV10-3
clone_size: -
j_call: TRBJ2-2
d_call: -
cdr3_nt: TGTGCCATCAGTGAGTCATACTCCGGGGAGCTGTTTTTT
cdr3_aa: CAISESYSGELFF

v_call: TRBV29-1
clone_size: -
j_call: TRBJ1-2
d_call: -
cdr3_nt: TGCAGCGTTGTTTCTCCGGACACCAAACCTGGCTACACCTTC
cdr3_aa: CSVVSPDTKPGYTF

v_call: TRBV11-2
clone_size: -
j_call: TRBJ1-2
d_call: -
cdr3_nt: TGTGCCAGCAGCTTAACAGGGCTCTATGGCTACACCTTC
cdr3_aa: CASSLTGLYGYTF

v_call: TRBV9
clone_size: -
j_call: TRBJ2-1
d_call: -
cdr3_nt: TGTGCCAGCAGCGTAGTAGTTGGCGGGATGTCGGCCAATGAGCAGTTCTTC
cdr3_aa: CASSVVVGGMSANEQFF

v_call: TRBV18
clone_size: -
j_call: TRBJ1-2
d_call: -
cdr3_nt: TGTGCCAGCTCAGCTGACAGGCTTCCTAACTATGGCTACACCTTC
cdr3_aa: CASSADRLPNYGYTF

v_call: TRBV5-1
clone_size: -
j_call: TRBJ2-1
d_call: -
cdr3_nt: TGCGCCAGCTCGGGGGAAAGCTCCTACAATGAGCAGTTCTTC
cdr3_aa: CASSGESSYNEQFF

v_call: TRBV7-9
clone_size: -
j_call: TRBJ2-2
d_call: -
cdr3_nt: TGTGCCAGCAGGTTGGGACACAACACCGGGGAGCTGTTTTTT
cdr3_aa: CASRLGHNTGELFF

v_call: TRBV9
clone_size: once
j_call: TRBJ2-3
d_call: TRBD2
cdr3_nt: TGTGCCAGCAGCGTAGAGGCGGGAGGGAGGAGCACAGATACGCAGTATTTT
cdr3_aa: CASSVEAGGRSTDTQYF

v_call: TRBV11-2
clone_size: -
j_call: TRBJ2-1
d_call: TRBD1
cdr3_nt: TGTGCCAGCAGCTTAGCACAGGGGGGCCACAATGAGCAGTTCTTC
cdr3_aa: CASSLAQGGHNEQFF

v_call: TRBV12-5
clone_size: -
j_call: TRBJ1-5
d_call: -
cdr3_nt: TGTGCTAGTGGTTTGTTCCGGGGGGCGGGAAGCAATCAGCCCCAGCATTTT
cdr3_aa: CASGLFRGAGSNQPQHF

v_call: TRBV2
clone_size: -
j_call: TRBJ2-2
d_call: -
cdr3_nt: TGTGCCAGCAGGGCCACCGGGGAGCTGTTTTTT
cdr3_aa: CASRATGELFF

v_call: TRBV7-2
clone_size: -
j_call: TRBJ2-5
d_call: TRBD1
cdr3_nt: TGTGCCAGCAGGCAGACCGGGACAGGGAGGGAGACCCAGTACTTC
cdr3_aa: CASRQTGTGRETQYF

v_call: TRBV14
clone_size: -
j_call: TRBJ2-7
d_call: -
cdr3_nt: TGTGCCAGCAGCCTTCAGGGTCAGGACGAGCAGTACTTC
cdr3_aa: CASSLQGQDEQYF

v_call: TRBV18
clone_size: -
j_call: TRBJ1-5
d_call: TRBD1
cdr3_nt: TGTGCCAGCTCAGAGGGACAGGGAGGGAATCAGCCCCAGCATTTT
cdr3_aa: CASSEGQGGNQPQHF

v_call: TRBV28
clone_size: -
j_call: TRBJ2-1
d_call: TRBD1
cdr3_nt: TGTGCCAGCAGTTCAGCGACAGGGGATGACCATGAGCAGTTCTTC
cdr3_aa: CASSSATGDDHEQFF

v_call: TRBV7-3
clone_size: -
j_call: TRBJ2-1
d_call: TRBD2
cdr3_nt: TGTGCCAGCAGCCTAGGGCGGACTAGCGGTTACAATGAGCAGTTCTTC
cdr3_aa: CASSLGRTSGYNEQFF

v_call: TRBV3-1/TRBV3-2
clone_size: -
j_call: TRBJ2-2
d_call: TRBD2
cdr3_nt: TGTGCCAGCAGCCAAGATAACGCGGGAGGGCTCACCGGGGAGCTGTTTTTT
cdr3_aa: CASSQDNAGGLTGELFF

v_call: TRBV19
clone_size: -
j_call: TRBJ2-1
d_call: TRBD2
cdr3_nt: TGTGCCAGTAATCGACTAGCGGGAGGGGAGCAGTTCTTC
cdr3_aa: CASNRLAGGEQFF

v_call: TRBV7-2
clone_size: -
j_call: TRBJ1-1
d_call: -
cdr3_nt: TGTGCCAGCAGCGCCGAGGGAGTTGGTGAAGCTTTCTTT
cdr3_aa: CASSAEGVGEAFF

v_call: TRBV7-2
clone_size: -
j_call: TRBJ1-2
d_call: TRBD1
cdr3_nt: TGTGCCAGCAGCTTCCTCAGGGGGCGGTTGGACGATGGCTACACCTTC
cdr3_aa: CASSFLRGRLDDGYTF

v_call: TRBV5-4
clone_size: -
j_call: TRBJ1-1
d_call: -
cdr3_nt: TGTGCCAGCAGCTTGGGATGGGGGGATTCCGTTTTCACTGAAGCTTTCTTT
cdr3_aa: CASSLGWGDSVFTEAFF

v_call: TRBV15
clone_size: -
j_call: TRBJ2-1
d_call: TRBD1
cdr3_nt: TGTGCCACCAGCAGAGGGACAGGGGACGATCAGTTCTTC
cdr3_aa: CATSRGTGDDQFF

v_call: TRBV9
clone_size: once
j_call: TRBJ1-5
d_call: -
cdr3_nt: TGTGCCAGCAGCGTGACAGCTAATAGCAATCAGCCCCAGCATTTT
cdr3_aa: CASSVTANSNQPQHF

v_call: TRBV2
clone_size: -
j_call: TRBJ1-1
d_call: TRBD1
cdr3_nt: TGTGCCAGCAGCCCACAGGGGAGGAACACTGAAGCTTTCTTT
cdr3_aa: CASSPQGRNTEAFF

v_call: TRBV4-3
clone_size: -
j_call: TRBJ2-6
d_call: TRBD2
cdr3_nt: TGCGCCAGCAGCCAGTCACTAGCGGGAGGTTCTGGGGCCAACGTCCTGACTTTC
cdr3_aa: CASSQSLAGGSGANVLTF

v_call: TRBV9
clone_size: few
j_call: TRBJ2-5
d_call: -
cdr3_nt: TGTCCCCCCAGCGGAGGGGGGGGGCCCCAAGAGACCCAGTACTTC
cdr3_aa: CPPSGGGGPQETQYF

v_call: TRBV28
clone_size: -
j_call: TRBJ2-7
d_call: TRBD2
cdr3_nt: TGTGCCAGCAGTCGGACTAGCGGGAACGACGAGCAGTACTTC
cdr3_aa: CASSRTSGNDEQYF

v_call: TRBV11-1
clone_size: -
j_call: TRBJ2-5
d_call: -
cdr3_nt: TGTGCCAGCAGCCCCCCCGTCGGGGGAACAGAGACCCAGTACTTC
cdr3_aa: CASSPPVGGTETQYF

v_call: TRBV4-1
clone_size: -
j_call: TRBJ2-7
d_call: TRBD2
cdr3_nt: TGCGCCAGCAGCTCCCCTGCGGGGGTAGGAATCTACGAGCAGTACTTC
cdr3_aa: CASSSPAGVGIYEQYF

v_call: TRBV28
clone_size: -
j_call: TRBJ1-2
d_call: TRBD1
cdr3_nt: TGTGCCAGCAGTTTGGGGACAGTTCATGGCTACACCTTC
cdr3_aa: CASSLGTVHGYTF

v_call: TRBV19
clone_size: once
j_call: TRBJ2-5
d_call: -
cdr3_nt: TGTGCCAGTAGTGAGTCAGGACAAGAGACCCAGTACTTC
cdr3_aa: CASSESGQETQYF

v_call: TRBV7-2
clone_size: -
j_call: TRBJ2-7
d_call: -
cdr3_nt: TGTGCCAGCAGCTTAGAGGAGGGTCCCTACGAGCAGTACTTC
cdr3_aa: CASSLEEGPYEQYF

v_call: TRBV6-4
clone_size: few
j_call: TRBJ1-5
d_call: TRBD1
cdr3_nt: TGTGCCAGCAGTGACGGGACAGGGGGTCAGCCCCAGCATTTT
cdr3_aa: CASSDGTGGQPQHF

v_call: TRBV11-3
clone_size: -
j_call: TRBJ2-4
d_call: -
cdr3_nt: TGTGCCAGCAGCCAGAGGCGGGGAAGCATTCAGTACTTC
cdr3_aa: CASSQRRGSIQYF

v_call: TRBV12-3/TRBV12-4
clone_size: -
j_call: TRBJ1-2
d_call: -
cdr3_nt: TGTGCCAGCAGTAACTACTATGGCTACACCTTC
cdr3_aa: CASSNYYGYTF